One sample yielded the 18 T cell receptor beta chains listed below, sequenced in a study of blood T cell repertoires in COVID-19. Sequenced by immunoSEQ multiplex PCR; TCRdb stores in-frame clones only, minus some. The sample consists of approximately 250,000 clones, approximately 90% of them appearing once. Material: peripheral blood. Source of these receptors: a man between 25 and 39 years old who had recovered from COVID-19.

J is TRBJ2-7 and V is TRBV29-1, with D uncertain. The CDR3 contains 12 residues. Germline CDR1 and CDR2: SQVTM and ANQGSEA. Trimming shortened V by 3 bases and J by 2 bases, and 8 bases separated the two germline ends. In DNA, the CDR3 is TGCAGCGTTGATGGCAGTCCCTACGAGCAGTACTTC. Its translation: CSVDGSPYEQYF.

V is TRBV5-1 and J is TRBJ2-2; 11 bases fit TRBD2. The V and J ends lost 3 bases and 3 bases, in that order; junction bases with no gene match: 1. Germline V gives CDR1 SGHRS, CDR2 YFSETQ. The CDR3 contains 15 residues. CDR3 sequence (DNA): TGCGCCAGCAGCTGGGGACTAGCGGACACCGGGGAGCTGTTTTTT. Translating it yields CASSWGLADTGELFF. The full variable domain, with the rest looked up from reference TRBV5-1 and TRBJ2-2, is KAGVTQTPRYLIKTRGQQVTLSCSPISGHRSVSWYQQTPGQGLQFLFEYFSETQRNKGNFPGRFSGRQFSNSRSEMNVSTLELGDSALYLCASSWGLADTGELFFGEGSRLTVL.

The V and J genes are TRBV21-1 and TRBJ1-1. TRBV21-1 is assigned pseudogene status. CDR3 length: 16 amino acids. CDR3 amino acids: CASSPRSFRGWTEAFF. Written as DNA, the CDR3 is TGTGCCAGCAGCCCGCGTAGCTTTAGAGGGTGGACTGAAGCTTTCTTT.

V usage is TRBV5-5 and J usage is TRBJ1-5; 10 bases line up with TRBD1. CDR3 size: 16 residues. V was clipped by 4 bases and J by 9 bases; unmatched bases: 13. Germline loops: CDR1 SGHKS, CDR2 YYEKEE (reference sequence). CDR3 protein: CASSINRDRGVWPQHF. The CDR3 region has the DNA TGTGCCAGCAGCATAAACCGGGACAGGGGAGTTTGGCCCCAGCATTTT.

The CDR3, as DNA: TGTGCCTGGAGTGTACGAATTCCAGGGGGCCCCAATGAAAAACTGTTTTTT. Residues: CAWSVRIPGGPNEKLFF. V is TRBV30 and J is TRBJ1-4; TRBD1 agrees at 8 bases. The CDR3 contains 17 residues. Trimming removed 0 bases from V and 5 bases from J; junction bases left unmatched: 11. Germline V CDR1 and CDR2: GTSNPN, SVGIG (reference sequence).

The V gene is TRBV19, the J gene TRBJ1-6; 7 positions match TRBD1. V trimming: 3 bases; J trimming: 4 bases; junction bases outside the gene matches: 3. Germline-derived CDR1 and CDR2 are LNHDA and SQIVND (reference sequence). This CDR3 region has 15 residues. This CDR3 reads CASSMGQPYNSPLHF. CDR3 DNA sequence: TGTGCCAGTAGTATGGGACAGCCATATAATTCACCCCTCCACTTT.

This chain connects TRBV6-5 to TRBJ1-2; TRBD1 is a possible D gene (5 bases). The CDR3 length is 16 residues. V was clipped by 0 bases and J by 4 bases, with 15 bases between them. CDR1 is MNHEY, CDR2 SVGAGI, per germline. CDR3 sequence reads: CASSYSRRGVSYGYTF. The CDR3 region has the DNA TGTGCCAGCAGTTACTCCCGGAGGGGAGTCTCCTATGGCTACACCTTC.

This clone was found a few times. This sequence joins TRBV19 and TRBJ1-2, with D maybe TRBD1 (5 bases). Germline V gives CDR1 LNHDA, CDR2 SQIVND (reference sequence). The CDR3 contains 14 residues. Trimming took off 1 base at V and 3 bases at J, with 9 bases between the two ends. The DNA for the CDR3 is TGTGCCAGTAGTATAGTAACAGGATACTATGGCTACACCTTC. This sequence encodes CASSIVTGYYGYTF. Drawing the rest from reference TRBV19 and TRBJ1-2, the complete variable domain is DGGITQSPKYLFRKEGQNVTLSCEQNLNHDAMYWYRQDPGQGLRLIYYSQIVNDFQKGDIAEGYSVSREKKESFPLTVTSAQKNPTAFYLCASSIVTGYYGYTFGSGTRLTVV.

The chain couples TRBV6-5 to TRBJ1-2; weak D call: TRBD1 (6 bases). The CDR3 totals 14 residues. Germline CDR1 is MNHEY and CDR2 is SVGAGI. The V and J ends lost 5 bases and 7 bases respectively, with 17 bases between them. CDR3 sequence: CASSTTRTVGGYTF. The CDR3 region has the DNA TGTGCCAGCAGTACAACTCGGACAGTCGGTGGCTACACCTTC.

The chain combines TRBV2 with TRBJ1-3, with D perhaps TRBD1 (5 bases). The V end lost 3 bases, the J end lost 0 bases, and 12 bases lay between the germline ends. The CDR3 length is 16 residues. Germline values: CDR1 SNHLY, CDR2 FYNNEI. CDR3 residues: CASSERGSYSGNTIYF. The CDR3 region has the DNA TGTGCCAGCAGTGAGCGGGGCAGTTACTCTGGAAACACCATATATTTT.

This chain joins TRBV5-1 and TRBJ2-7; D is unresolved. CDR1 and CDR2 (germline): SGHRS, YFSETQ. V lost 0 bases to trimming and J lost 5 bases, with 9 bases between them. The CDR3 is 13 residues long. CDR3 DNA: TGCGCCAGCAGCTTGGACTTCAACGACGAGCAGTACTTC. Translated: CASSLDFNDEQYF.

This rearrangement joins TRBV29-1 to TRBJ1-1; 7 bases agree with TRBD1. Germline V gives CDR1 SQVTM, CDR2 ANQGSEA. This CDR3 is built from 13 residues. The junction had 4 bases not matched to a gene; V was cut back by 6 bases and J by 0 bases. The CDR3 region is CSVSTGLNTEAFF. DNA for the CDR3: TGCAGCGTCTCGACAGGGCTGAACACTGAAGCTTTCTTT.

The V gene is TRBV18, the J gene TRBJ1-3; the match to TRBD1 covers 7 bases. The germline V gene encodes CDR1 KGHSH and CDR2 LQKENI. Germline trimming cut 6 bases from V and 1 base from J; bases unmatched to any gene: 6. The CDR3 has 15 residues. Here the CDR3 reads CASSPTGESGNTIYF. CDR3 sequence (DNA): TGTGCCAGCTCGCCCACAGGGGAATCTGGAAACACCATATATTTT. Supplemented by reference TRBV18 and TRBJ1-3, the full variable domain reads NAGVMQNPRHLVRRRGQEARLRCSPMKGHSHVYWYRQLPEEGLKFMVYLQKENIIDESGMPKERFSAEFPKEGPSILRIQQVVRGDSAAYFCASSPTGESGNTIYFGEGSWLTVV.

This chain uses TRBV12-3 or TRBV12-4 with TRBJ2-7; D ambiguous. V was cut by 6 bases and J by 4 bases, with 10 bases left in between. The CDR3 sequence is 12 residues long. The CDR3 DNA sequence: TGTGCCAGCAGCATTTCCAGGTACGAGCAGTACTTC. Protein sequence: CASSISRYEQYF.

V gene TRBV28 combines with J gene TRBJ1-4; D remains ambiguous. V shed 2 bases and J shed 4 bases, with 8 bases lying between them. CDR3 length: 14 residues. Germline V CDR1 and CDR2: MDHEN, SYDVKM. The CDR3 region has the DNA TGTGCCAGCAGTTTAACCAGTCTTAATGAAAAACTGTTTTTT. Translated: CASSLTSLNEKLFF.

The chain employs TRBV27 and TRBJ2-1; TRBD1 matches 9 bases. Germline assignment: CDR1 MNHEY and CDR2 SMNVEV (reference sequence). The CDR3 sequence is 15 residues long. Trimming cost V 3 bases and J 7 bases; bases outside gene matches: 7. CDR3 sequence (DNA): TGTGCCAGCAGTTTGAAGGACAGGGGAATTAATGAGCAGTTCTTC. Translated: CASSLKDRGINEQFF.

The rearrangement uses TRBV11-2 and TRBJ1-5; 7 bases align to TRBD1. This CDR3 has 16 residues. CDR1 and CDR2 (germline): SGHAT, FQNNGV. After removal of 1 base from V and 4 bases from J, the junction contained 7 bases not matched to a gene. The DNA of the CDR3 is TGTGCCAGCAGCTTAGTAGGGGACAGAAGAAATCAGCCCCAGCATTTT. Encoded protein: CASSLVGDRRNQPQHF. Variable domain in full (rest from reference TRBV11-2 and TRBJ1-5): EAGVAQSPRYKIIEKRQSVAFWCNPISGHATLYWYQQILGQGPKLLIQFQNNGVVDDSQLPKDRFSAERLKGVDSTLKIQPAKLEDSAVYLCASSLVGDRRNQPQHFGDGTRLSIL.

This sequence joins TRBV30 and TRBJ1-1, with TRBD1 matching over 11 bases. The CDR3 loop spans 16 amino acids. J was trimmed by 1 base and V by 3 bases; bases with no gene match: 7. CDR1 is GTSNPN and CDR2 is SVGIG in the germline V gene (reference sequence). The CDR3 protein is CAWREGTGGWNTEAFF. The DNA of the CDR3 is TGTGCCTGGAGGGAGGGGACAGGGGGTTGGAACACTGAAGCTTTCTTT.